These 18 T cell receptor beta chains were all obtained from the same sample, sequenced in a study of blood T cell repertoires in COVID-19. Sequencing was performed with immunoSEQ multiplex PCR; in TCRdb, only in-frame clones are kept and a portion is missing. The repertoire holds some 290,000 clones, just under 90% seen once, with roughly 10% in the top ten. What was sequenced was peripheral blood. These receptors were taken from a woman in her twenties or thirties with COVID-19, enrolled during active disease.

CDR3 in amino acids: CASRGMRTQKETQYF. As DNA, the CDR3 is TGTGCCAGTAGGGGCATGAGAACGCAAAAAGAGACCCAGTACTTC. This sequence joins TRBV19 and TRBJ2-5, with D hard to call. Trimming left V 6 bases short and J 3 bases short, with 17 bases between. CDR3 length equals 15 residues. Germline CDR1 and CDR2: LNHDA and SQIVND (reference sequence).

This clone came up once. The V call is TRBV10-3, the J call TRBJ2-7; D is perhaps TRBD1 (6 bases). Trimming removed 3 bases from V and 3 bases from J, with 12 bases in between. The CDR3 totals 14 residues. CDR1 and CDR2 (germline): ENHRY, SYGVKD. Here the CDR3 reads CAISDGGRGYEQYF. CDR3 bases: TGTGCCATCAGTGACGGCGGCAGGGGCTACGAGCAGTACTTC.

The V and J genes are TRBV6-4 and TRBJ1-1; D is unresolved. CDR1 is MRHNA, CDR2 SNTAGT, per germline. Trimming pared 3 bases from V and 0 bases from J, leaving 5 bases between. The CDR3 has 13 amino acids. CDR3 bases: TGTGCCAGCAGTGAAGGAGTGAACACTGAAGCTTTCTTT. Its protein product is CASSEGVNTEAFF.

Only a few counts were recorded for this clone. The chain links TRBV5-1 to TRBJ2-5; the D gene is possibly TRBD2 (7 bases). The germline CDR1 and CDR2 sequences are SGHRS and YFSETQ. V was trimmed by 0 bases and J by 2 bases, leaving 11 bases between them. The CDR3 is 15 amino acids. In DNA, the CDR3 is TGCGCCAGCAGCTTGGCGGGAGGACAGCAAGAGACCCAGTACTTC. This gives the protein CASSLAGGQQETQYF.

The V and J genes are TRBV5-6 and TRBJ2-1; 9 nucleotides line up with TRBD2. Looked up from germline, CDR1 is SGHDT and CDR2 is YYEEEE. The CDR3 covers 16 residues. V lost 0 bases, J lost 5 bases, and 6 bases stayed unmatched. The CDR3 bases are TGTGCCAGCAGCTTGGCCCAATTAGCGGGGGACAATGAGCAGTTCTTC. Amino acids: CASSLAQLAGDNEQFF.

V gene TRBV10-1 combines with J gene TRBJ2-2; tentative D call: TRBD2 (5 bases). This CDR3 comprises 15 residues. Looked up from germline, CDR1 is WNHNN and CDR2 is SYGVQD (reference sequence). Trimming took 6 bases from V and 4 from J, leaving 15 bases between them. In DNA, the CDR3 is TGCGCCAGCAGCGGGGTGGCGTTCTCCACCGGGGAGCTGTTTTTT. It translates to CASSGVAFSTGELFF.

V usage is TRBV11-3 and J usage is TRBJ2-5; maybe TRBD1 (5 bases). Deletions cut 1 base from V and 5 bases from J, with 11 bases between. The CDR3 contains 14 residues. The V gene's germline CDR1 is SGHNT and CDR2 YENEEA. The CDR3 is CASSLGQGGETQYF. Here the CDR3 DNA reads TGTGCCAGCAGCTTAGGGCAGGGTGGCGAGACCCAGTACTTC.

V usage is TRBV10-1 and J usage is TRBJ1-2; no firm D call. Per germline, CDR1 WNHNN and CDR2 SYGVQD (reference sequence). The V gene lost 4 bases and the J gene lost 1 base, with 7 bases spanning the gap. The CDR3 runs 13 residues. The DNA of the CDR3 is TGCGCCAGCAGTGGAGGACTTAACTATGGCTACACCTTC. This gives the protein CASSGGLNYGYTF.

The chain links TRBV29-1 to TRBJ1-1; 8 bases fit TRBD1. Looked up from germline, CDR1 is SQVTM and CDR2 is ANQGSEA. J was trimmed by 10 bases and V by 4 bases; bases with no gene match: 11. The CDR3 covers 13 residues. The CDR3 DNA follows: TGCAGCGTTGTAATTCAGGGGGCAGTCGGAGCTTTCTTT. Amino acids: CSVVIQGAVGAFF.

V usage is TRBV12-3 or TRBV12-4 and J usage is TRBJ2-5; D remains ambiguous. This CDR3 contains 13 residues. Between the trimmed V and J ends, which lost 2 bases and 4 bases, there was a span of 8 bases. The CDR3 here is CASSLTQRETQYF. The CDR3 DNA reads as TGTGCCAGCAGTTTAACTCAAAGAGAGACCCAGTACTTC.

A remark on this clone: In the same sample, other DNA sequences code for this CDR3. V gene TRBV2 combines with J gene TRBJ1-2; no clear D gene. Trimming removed 1 base at V and 4 bases at J, with 7 bases between. Looked up from germline, CDR1 is SNHLY and CDR2 is FYNNEI. The CDR3 has 13 residues. CDR3 DNA sequence: TGTGCCAGCAGTGAAGGCCCGCGCTATGGCTACACCTTC. It translates to CASSEGPRYGYTF.

The chain combines TRBV4-1 with TRBJ1-2, with a possible D match to TRBD1 (6 bases). The CDR3 has 17 amino acids. Germline V gene sequence: CDR1 MGHRA, CDR2 YSYEKL. Between the trimmed V and J ends, which lost 1 base and 6 bases, there was a span of 21 bases. CDR3 coding DNA: TGCGCCAGCAGCCAAGTCTTTCTGGGGGCAGGAGCTAATGGCTACACCTTC. Protein product: CASSQVFLGAGANGYTF.

This clone was found a few times. This chain uses TRBV4-1 with TRBJ2-7; 7 nucleotides align to TRBD1. The CDR3 runs to 16 residues. The J segment lost 2 bases and the V segment lost 1 base, leaving 8 bases of the junction unmatched. From germline, CDR1 is MGHRA and CDR2 YSYEKL. The CDR3 loop is CASSQGEGTAAYEQYF. The CDR3 DNA is TGCGCCAGCAGCCAAGGCGAGGGGACAGCCGCCTACGAGCAGTACTTC.

This clone was counted only a few times. J is TRBJ2-5 and V is TRBV2; no reliable D call. Looked up from germline, CDR1 is SNHLY and CDR2 is FYNNEI. The CDR3 has 13 residues. V lost 10 bases, J lost 7 bases, and 19 bases lay in between. The CDR3 spells CATTARRSGTQYF. CDR3 coding DNA: TGTGCCACCACCGCGCGTCGTTCGGGGACCCAGTACTTC.

This chain connects TRBV2 to TRBJ2-7; a possible D gene is TRBD2 (5 bases). The CDR3 has 14 residues. V was cut by 11 bases and J by 6 bases, with 23 bases left in between. Germline values: CDR1 SNHLY, CDR2 FYNNEI. The CDR3 region is CAASNGPARVEQYF. As DNA, the CDR3 is TGTGCCGCCAGCAACGGTCCCGCGAGGGTCGAGCAGTACTTC.

This chain uses TRBV4-2 with TRBJ1-5; D might be TRBD1 (6 bases). The germline CDR1 and CDR2 sequences are LGHNA and YNFKEQ. Trimming took 3 bases from V and 4 from J, leaving 13 bases between them. The CDR3 totals 15 residues. The CDR3 DNA follows: TGTGCCAGCAGCCAGGGGCAGGGGATAAATCAGCCCCAGCATTTT. Its protein is CASSQGQGINQPQHF.

CDR3 DNA sequence: TGTGCCACCAGCAGAGACCCAGGAGGTGAAAAACTGTTTTTT. Amino acid sequence: CATSRDPGGEKLFF. The rearrangement joins TRBV15 to TRBJ1-4, with D unresolved. Germline values: CDR1 LNHNV, CDR2 YYDKDF (reference sequence). The V end lost 0 bases, the J end lost 7 bases, and 9 bases lay between the germline ends. The CDR3 runs 14 residues.

This chain links TRBV5-1 with TRBJ1-1; D is unresolved. CDR3 length: 16 residues. V was cut by 4 bases and J by 1 base, with 17 bases left in between. Per the germline V gene, CDR1 is SGHRS and CDR2 is YFSETQ. CDR3 region: CASSGADPDPNTEAFF. The CDR3 DNA reads TGCGCCAGCAGCGGAGCCGACCCTGATCCGAACACTGAAGCTTTCTTT.